Below are 18 T cell receptor beta chains sequenced from a single sample in a study of PD-1 blockade in mismatch repair-deficient tumors. TCRdb keeps only in-frame clones here, not all; method: immunoSEQ multiplex PCR. The sample shows some 84,000 clones, over 70% of them seen only once. Sequencing was performed on peripheral blood, taken 12 weeks after starting pembrolizumab. The receptors originated from an adult with mismatch repair-deficient cancer.

V gene TRBV5-1 combines with J gene TRBJ2-3, with 7 bases that match TRBD2. Germline assignment: CDR1 SGHRS and CDR2 YFSETQ. CDR3 length: 20 residues. V gave up 6 bases and J gave up 3 bases; unmatched junction bases: 25. The CDR3 loop is CASKKRYGYTAGDVTDTQYF. DNA for the CDR3: TGCGCCAGCAAAAAGAGGTATGGGTATACGGCGGGAGATGTAACAGATACGCAGTATTTT.

The V and J genes are TRBV5-4 and TRBJ2-5; D remains ambiguous. This CDR3 spans 13 amino acids. V lost 5 bases and J lost 1, with 9 bases in between. The germline V gene encodes CDR1 SGHNT and CDR2 YYREEE (reference sequence). In nucleotides, the CDR3 is TGTGCCAGCAGAGTGGAGAGCCAAGAGACCCAGTACTTC. It encodes CASRVESQETQYF.

The chain links TRBV10-2 to TRBJ2-5, with 9 bases aligning to TRBD2. V trimming: 6 bases; J trimming: 0 bases; junction bases outside the gene matches: 2. CDR1 is WSHSY, CDR2 SAAADI, per germline. The CDR3 is 14 residues long. CDR3 in amino acids: CASSPSGNQETQYF. The CDR3 DNA reads as TGCGCCAGCAGCCCTAGCGGGAACCAAGAGACCCAGTACTTC.

This clone has more than one count but fewer than ten. This sequence joins TRBV5-4 and TRBJ2-1, with D tentatively TRBD1 or TRBD2 (5 bases each). CDR1 is SGHNT and CDR2 is YYREEE in the germline V gene (reference sequence). V gave up 4 bases and J gave up 6 bases, with 17 bases separating them. This CDR3 spans 15 amino acids. CDR3 in amino acids: CASSPRDGPVNEQFF. CDR3 sequence (DNA): TGTGCCAGCAGCCCACGGGACGGGCCGGTCAATGAGCAGTTCTTC. The full variable domain, with the rest looked up from reference TRBV5-4 and TRBJ2-1, is ETGVTQSPTHLIKTRGQQVTLRCSSQSGHNTVSWYQQALGQGPQFIFQYYREEENGRGNFPPRFSGLQFPNYSSELNVNALELDDSALYLCASSPRDGPVNEQFFGPGTRLTVL.

This clone appeared a few times. The rearrangement links TRBV30 to TRBJ2-1, with D possibly matching TRBD2 (5 bases). This CDR3 is 13 amino acids long. V was cut by 3 bases and J by 4 bases, with 10 bases left in between. CDR1 is GTSNPN, CDR2 SVGIG, per germline (reference sequence). CDR3 in amino acids: CAWSQRTYNEQFF. The CDR3 nucleotides read TGTGCCTGGAGCCAGCGGACGTACAATGAGCAGTTCTTC. Supplemented by reference TRBV30 and TRBJ2-1, the full variable domain reads SQTIHQWPATLVQPVGSPLSLECTVEGTSNPNLYWYRQAAGRGLQLLFYSVGIGQISSEVPQNLSASRPQDRQFILSSKKLLLSDSGFYLCAWSQRTYNEQFFGPGTRLTVL.

The chain recombines TRBV6-4 with TRBJ2-5; weak D call: TRBD2 (5 bases). This CDR3 has 13 residues. Germline CDR1 reads MRHNA; CDR2 reads SNTAGT. Trimming left V 5 bases short and J 5 bases short, with 12 bases between. The CDR3 loop reads CASSRNSGETQYF. Here the CDR3 DNA reads TGTGCCAGCAGTCGGAACTCGGGGGAGACCCAGTACTTC.

CDR3 residues: CAISESAGGRFEQYF. The CDR3 coding sequence is TGTGCCATCAGTGAGTCGGCGGGTGGACGTTTTGAGCAGTACTTC. V and J are TRBV10-3 and TRBJ2-7; tentative D call: TRBD2 (5 bases). The CDR3 spans 15 residues. Trimming removed 0 bases from V and 7 bases from J, with 16 bases in between. Per the germline V gene, CDR1 is ENHRY and CDR2 is SYGVKD.

The chain carries TRBV30 and TRBJ1-1; D possibly corresponds to TRBD1 (5 bases). Trimming took 1 base from V and 6 from J, leaving 12 bases between them. The CDR3 is 13 amino acids. Germline V gives CDR1 GTSNPN, CDR2 SVGIG (reference sequence). The CDR3 protein is CAWSGSRDAEAFF. For the CDR3, the DNA is TGTGCCTGGAGTGGGTCCCGGGACGCTGAAGCTTTCTTT.

This chain joins TRBV18 and TRBJ2-3; the D gene is possibly TRBD2 (5 bases). The CDR3 spans 15 residues. CDR1 is KGHSH, CDR2 LQKENI, per germline. V lost 0 bases and J 9 bases, leaving 16 bases between the germline ends. In nucleotides, the CDR3 is TGTGCCAGCTCACCACCGTCCGGGCTCGGAGGAACGCAGTATTTT. It specifies CASSPPSGLGGTQYF.

The chain is built from TRBV6-5 and TRBJ2-7; D ambiguous. CDR3 length: 15 amino acids. CDR1 and CDR2 (germline): MNHEY, SVGAGI. Trimming shortened V by 0 bases and J by 2 bases, and 11 bases separated the two germline ends. The CDR3, as DNA: TGTGCCAGCAGTTACTCTTCCAGCCCAGCCTACGAGCAGTACTTC. It specifies CASSYSSSPAYEQYF.

The chain links TRBV6-5 to TRBJ1-1; 7 nucleotides align to TRBD1. Trimming at V came to 2 bases and at J to 1 base, leaving 1 base not matched to a gene. The germline gives CDR1 MNHEY, CDR2 SVGAGI. There are 14 residues in the CDR3. The CDR3 region is CASSYRQGNTEAFF. In DNA, the CDR3 is TGTGCCAGCAGTTACCGACAGGGGAACACTGAAGCTTTCTTT.

This clone was observed a handful of times. The chain combines TRBV10-3 with TRBJ2-1; D may be TRBD1 (5 bases). In germline, CDR1 is ENHRY, CDR2 SYGVKD. This CDR3 has 12 amino acids. The V gene lost 4 bases and the J gene lost 12 bases, with 13 bases spanning the gap. CDR3: CAISGVQGAQFF. The CDR3 nucleotides are TGTGCCATCAGTGGGGTTCAGGGCGCGCAGTTCTTC.

J is TRBJ2-7 and V is TRBV6-1, with TRBD1 matching 9 bases. There are 15 residues in the CDR3. The V gene end was trimmed by 6 bases and the J gene end by 0 bases; junction bases not matched to a gene: 6. Germline loops: CDR1 MNHNS, CDR2 SASEGT. CDR3 DNA sequence: TGTGCCAGCAGGGCCGGGACAGGGTCCTCCTACGAGCAGTACTTC. This codes for CASRAGTGSSYEQYF.

This clone occurred a few times. The chain links TRBV7-8 to TRBJ2-7; D gene unclear. The V and J ends lost 5 bases and 3 bases respectively, with 5 bases between them. The CDR3 is 11 amino acids. Germline-derived CDR1 and CDR2 are SGHVS and FQNEAQ. CDR3 in DNA: TGTGCCAGCAGCCCGAGCTACGAGCAGTACTTC. Translated: CASSPSYEQYF. The full variable domain, in which reference TRBV7-8 and TRBJ2-7 provide the parts outside the CDR3, is GAGVSQSPRYKVAKRGQDVALRCDPISGHVSLFWYQQALGQGPEFLTYFQNEAQLDKSGLPSDRFFAERPEGSVSTLKIQRTQQEDSAVYLCASSPSYEQYFGPGTRLTVT.

By share of the sample, this clone is medium-sized. CDR3 sequence (DNA): TGTGCCAGCAGTCTCGGGACGGCGTCCTACAATGAGCAGTTCTTC. Amino acids: CASSLGTASYNEQFF. The chain is built from TRBV6-5 and TRBJ2-1; possibly TRBD1 or TRBD2 for D (5 bases each). Germline CDR1 is MNHEY and CDR2 is SVGAGI. This CDR3 comprises 15 residues. V lost 5 bases, J lost 1 base, and 12 bases lay in between.

The chain couples TRBV7-8 to TRBJ2-1, with TRBD2 as a possible D gene (5 bases). The CDR3 has 14 residues. V lost 2 bases and J lost 5, with 10 bases in between. From germline, CDR1 is SGHVS and CDR2 FQNEAQ. The DNA for the CDR3 is TGTGCCAGCAGCTTAAGTGGGAGCGACAATGAGCAGTTCTTC. Protein: CASSLSGSDNEQFF.

This clone has a handful of counts. V usage is TRBV5-1 and J usage is TRBJ2-1, with 9 bases that match TRBD2. The CDR3 runs to 15 residues. Germline V gives CDR1 SGHRS, CDR2 YFSETQ. Trimming removed 0 bases from V and 6 bases from J; junction bases left unmatched: 4. CDR3 sequence: CASSLVAGGINEQFF. The CDR3 coding sequence is TGCGCCAGCAGCTTGGTTGCGGGAGGGATCAATGAGCAGTTCTTC.

The V and J genes are TRBV19 and TRBJ2-1; TRBD2 matches at 14 bases. The CDR3 is made up of 16 amino acids. V lost 6 bases to trimming and J lost 4 bases; unmatched junction nucleotides: 5. Per germline, CDR1 LNHDA and CDR2 SQIVND (reference sequence). This CDR3 reads CASSNRLAGGYNEQFF. Written as DNA, the CDR3 is TGTGCCAGTAGCAACCGACTAGCGGGAGGGTACAATGAGCAGTTCTTC.